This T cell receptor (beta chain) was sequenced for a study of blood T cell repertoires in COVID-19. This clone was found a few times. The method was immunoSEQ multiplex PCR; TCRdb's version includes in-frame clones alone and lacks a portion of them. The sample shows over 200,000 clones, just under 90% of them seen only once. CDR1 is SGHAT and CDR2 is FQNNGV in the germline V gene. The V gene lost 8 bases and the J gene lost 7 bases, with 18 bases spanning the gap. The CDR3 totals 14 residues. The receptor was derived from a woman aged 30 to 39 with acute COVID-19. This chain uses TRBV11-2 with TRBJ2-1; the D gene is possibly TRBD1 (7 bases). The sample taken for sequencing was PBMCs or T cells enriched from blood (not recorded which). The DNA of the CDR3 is TGTGCCAGCCTTGGGGGGACAGAAGTAAATGAGCAGTTCTTC. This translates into CASLGGTEVNEQFF.